The 32 T cell receptor beta chains below were found in one sample sequenced in a study of type 1 and type 2 diabetes patients (dated by TCRdb to about 2016). Sequencing was performed on an Illumina MiSeq. Genomic DNA from sorted T cell subsets served as template for TCRbeta CDR3 amplification. The TCRbeta CDR3 region was amplified by multiplex PCR with 30 forward and 13 reverse primers. The public reads were reanalyzed by TCRdb: fastp trimming at Q25, MiXCR alignment, in-frame beta chains only. For every CDR3 protein sequence, its rows merge into one entry that carries the most common genes and DNA. The sample data list 250,000 or so distinct CDR3 sequences, and approximately 50% of these were observed just once. The ten most abundant clones make up around 13% of the sample. The sequenced sample was peripheral blood mononuclear cells (PBMCs). The receptors come from a man between 18 and 29 years old with type 2 diabetes.

J is TRBJ2-2 and V is TRBV24-1; D gene ambiguous. Trimming pared 5 bases from V and 4 bases from J, leaving 4 bases between. The CDR3 length is 12 residues. The germline V gene encodes CDR1 KGHDR and CDR2 SFDVKD. CDR3 nucleotides: TGTGCCACCAGTGCCCTCACCGGGGAGCTGTTTTTT. This encodes CATSALTGELFF.

The sample holds many counts of this clonotype. The chain recombines TRBV2 with TRBJ1-4; no definite D call. CDR3 length equals 15 residues. Germline assignment: CDR1 SNHLY and CDR2 FYNNEI. V lost 2 bases and J lost 4, with 11 bases in between. CDR3 region: CASSEQVLLNEKLFF. CDR3 DNA sequence: TGTGCCAGCAGTGAACAGGTCCTCCTTAATGAAAAACTGTTTTTT.

V usage is TRBV20-1 and J usage is TRBJ2-5; D is possibly TRBD2 (7 bases). The V gene lost 3 bases and the J gene lost 5 bases, with 16 bases spanning the gap. This CDR3 is 14 amino acids long. Germline V gene data show CDR1 as DFQATT and CDR2 as SNEGSKA (reference sequence). In DNA, the CDR3 is TGCAGTGCTAGGGTCGGGGAGGGACATGAGACCCAGTACTTC. Protein product: CSARVGEGHETQYF.

The V and J genes are TRBV28 and TRBJ1-2, with D unresolved. The CDR3 loop spans 15 amino acids. Germline V gene sequence: CDR1 MDHEN, CDR2 SYDVKM. The V gene lost 5 bases and the J gene lost 8 bases, with 21 bases spanning the gap. Here the CDR3 reads CASSVTLGAHLGYTF. The DNA of the CDR3 is TGTGCCAGCAGTGTTACCCTAGGCGCACACCTAGGCTACACCTTC.

The chain combines TRBV10-2 with TRBJ1-1; TRBD1 might be the D (5 bases). Trimming stripped 1 base from V and 1 base from J, with 10 bases between. The CDR3 length is 15 residues. Germline V gene sequence: CDR1 WSHSY, CDR2 SAAADI. The CDR3 is CASSEWQGGNTEAFF. The DNA for the CDR3 is TGCGCCAGCAGTGAGTGGCAGGGCGGGAACACTGAAGCTTTCTTT.

This clonotype was detected a few times. The V and J genes are TRBV7-9 and TRBJ2-5, with 9 bases that match TRBD2. This CDR3 has 17 residues. J gave up 1 base and V 1 base, and 7 bases lay outside the gene matches. Germline V gene sequence: CDR1 SEHNR, CDR2 FQNEAQ (reference sequence). The CDR3 DNA follows: TGTGCCAGCAGCTTAGGCCCAGCGGGGGGACCCCAAGAGACCCAGTACTTC. This translates into CASSLGPAGGPQETQYF. Variable domain in full (rest from reference TRBV7-9 and TRBJ2-5): DTGVSQNPRHKITKRGQNVTFRCDPISEHNRLYWYRQTLGQGPEFLTYFQNEAQLEKSRLLSDRFSAERPKGSFSTLEIQRTEQGDSAMYLCASSLGPAGGPQETQYFGPGTRLLVL.

The table lists this clonotype with a count of one. The chain employs TRBV15 and TRBJ2-1, with 7 positions matching TRBD2. The V gene end was trimmed by 4 bases and the J gene end by 4 bases; junction bases not matched to a gene: 13. CDR3 length: 17 amino acids. Germline values: CDR1 LNHNV, CDR2 YYDKDF (reference sequence). CDR3 protein: CATSTLGALATYNEQFF. Written as DNA, the CDR3 is TGTGCCACCAGCACGCTTGGGGCACTAGCGACTTACAATGAGCAGTTCTTC.

Of note for this clonotype: Given a much more abundant clone one base away, this may be a read error. The J gene is TRBJ1-1, the V gene TRBV10-1, with D uncertain. CDR3 length: 13 amino acids. Trimming removed 0 bases from V and 6 bases from J, with 8 bases in between. Germline V gives CDR1 WNHNN, CDR2 SYGVQD (reference sequence). Here the CDR3 DNA reads TGCGCCAGCAGTGAGTCGGGAGACTCTGAAGCTTTCTTT. Translation gives CASSESGDSEAFF.

The chain employs TRBV28 and TRBJ2-6, with 8 bases that match TRBD1. The CDR3 has 15 residues. The ends lost 8 bases at V and 2 bases at J; junction bases unmatched: 5. Germline V gives CDR1 MDHEN, CDR2 SYDVKM. The CDR3 is CASGLQGAGANVLTF. As DNA, the CDR3 is TGTGCCAGCGGCTTACAGGGGGCTGGGGCCAACGTCCTGACTTTC.

The chain uses TRBV6-5 and TRBJ2-7, with TRBD1 matching 9 bases. The CDR3 consists of 15 residues. After removal of 6 bases from V and 4 bases from J, the junction contained 10 bases not matched to a gene. Per germline, CDR1 MNHEY and CDR2 SVGAGI. The CDR3 DNA reads as TGTGCCAGCAGAGTCGGGACAGGGCCAGTATACGAGCAGTACTTC. This encodes CASRVGTGPVYEQYF.

The V call is TRBV19, the J call TRBJ1-4, with a possible D match to TRBD1 (6 bases). The germline CDR1 and CDR2 sequences are LNHDA and SQIVND (reference sequence). The ends were cut back, 6 bases at V and 7 bases at J, with 15 bases in the middle. The CDR3 covers 14 residues. DNA of the CDR3: TGTGCCAGTAGAACGGACAGATGGAGTGAAAAACTGTTTTTT. Translation: CASRTDRWSEKLFF.

This clonotype was seen ten or more times. The gene calls are TRBV19 and TRBJ1-2; D call uncertain. V was pared by 2 bases and J by 6 bases, with 10 bases between. Germline V gene lookup returns CDR1 LNHDA and CDR2 SQIVND (reference sequence). The CDR3 is made up of 13 amino acids. The CDR3 region is CASSISASNGYTF. CDR3 DNA: TGTGCCAGTAGTATATCGGCCTCCAATGGCTACACCTTC. Full variable domain (rest looked up from reference TRBV19 and TRBJ1-2): DGGITQSPKYLFRKEGQNVTLSCEQNLNHDAMYWYRQDPGQGLRLIYYSQIVNDFQKGDIAEGYSVSREKKESFPLTVTSAQKNPTAFYLCASSISASNGYTFGSGTRLTVV.

Details on this clonotype: Compared with germline, one end of the junction differs, possibly owing to a read error. This sequence joins TRBV10-3 and TRBJ1-2, with D unresolved. From germline, CDR1 is ENHRY and CDR2 SYGVKD. The CDR3 loop spans 12 amino acids. The CDR3 DNA reads as TGTGCCAGCAGTGATTGGGGCTATGGCTACACCTTC. This encodes CASSDWGYGYTF.

This clonotype was observed many times. A read error may account for a junction end that differs from germline. This chain joins TRBV5-1 and TRBJ2-7; 7 bases map to TRBD1. In germline, CDR1 is SGHRS, CDR2 YFSETQ. The CDR3 is made up of 12 amino acids. DNA for the CDR3: TGTGCCAGTAGTTCAGGGGGCTACGAGCAGTACTTC. It yields the protein CASSSGGYEQYF. Based on the CDR3 plus reference TRBV5-1 and TRBJ2-7, the full variable domain is KAGVTQTPRYLIKTRGQQVTLSCSPISGHRSVSWYQQTPGQGLQFLFEYFSETQRNKGNFPGRFSGRQFSNSRSEMNVSTLELGDSALYLCASSSGGYEQYFGPGTRLTVT.

Only a few counts were recorded for this clonotype. The rearrangement joins TRBV6-2 or TRBV6-3 to TRBJ2-6, with unresolved D. V was clipped by 2 bases and J by 1 base, with 9 bases between them. This CDR3 contains 16 residues. Germline CDR1 reads MNHEY; CDR2 reads SVGEGT. The DNA for the CDR3 is TGTGCCAGCAGTTACGGTATCGGGTCTGGGGCCAACGTCCTGACTTTC. Translation: CASSYGIGSGANVLTF.

There are a few counts of this clonotype. The V and J genes are TRBV19 and TRBJ2-1; D ambiguous. There are 12 residues in the CDR3. V lost 5 bases, J lost 7 bases, and 9 bases lay in between. CDR1 and CDR2 from the germline V gene are LNHDA and SQIVND (reference sequence). As DNA, the CDR3 is TGTGCCAGTAGTCCAGACTGGAATGAGCAGTTCTTC. Translation gives CASSPDWNEQFF.

The CDR3 region has the DNA TGCGCCAGCAGCCACTTAGCGGGAGGGTGGGAGACCCAGTACTTC. Amino acids: CASSHLAGGWETQYF. This chain links TRBV4-3 with TRBJ2-5; 11 nucleotides match TRBD2. The CDR3 is 15 residues long. V was pared by 3 bases and J by 5 bases, with 5 bases of the junction left unmatched. Germline CDR1 and CDR2: LGHNA and YSLEER.

V usage is TRBV7-8 and J usage is TRBJ2-1; D may correspond to TRBD1 or TRBD2 (6 bases each). Trimming cost V 1 base and J 7 bases, with 14 bases left between them. CDR3 length equals 15 residues. Germline lookup yields CDR1 SGHVS and CDR2 FQNEAQ. The CDR3 here is CASSLEAGGGNEQFF. The CDR3 DNA reads TGTGCCAGCAGCTTAGAAGCCGGGGGCGGTAATGAGCAGTTCTTC.

Worth noting for this clonotype: Being one base from a much bigger clone, this may be a read error. This chain links TRBV25-1 with TRBJ2-7; D is perhaps TRBD2 (5 bases). CDR1 is MGHDK and CDR2 is SYGVNS in the germline V gene. The CDR3 loop spans 14 amino acids. The CDR3 loop is CDSSDTGISYEQYF. The CDR3 nucleotides read TGTGACAGCAGTGACACGGGGATATCCTACGAGCAGTACTTC.

The chain carries TRBV7-6 and TRBJ2-2; D uncertain. The CDR3 spans 14 residues. The germline V and J ends were trimmed by 6 bases and 3 bases, with 11 bases remaining between them. From germline, CDR1 is SGHVS and CDR2 FNYEAQ. For the CDR3, the DNA is TGTGCCAGCAGTTTAAATGGGTACACCGGGGAGCTGTTTTTT. Its protein is CASSLNGYTGELFF.

This clonotype turned up a few times. This chain links TRBV2 with TRBJ1-2; 9 nucleotides agree with TRBD1. With 2 bases clipped from V and 6 bases from J, the junction kept 1 base outside the gene matches. The CDR3 is made up of 13 amino acids. The germline gives CDR1 SNHLY, CDR2 FYNNEI. The CDR3 DNA sequence: TGTGCCAGCAGTGAAAGGACAGGGGATGGCTACACCTTC. Its protein product is CASSERTGDGYTF.

This sequence joins TRBV7-3 and TRBJ1-4; D remains unclear. The CDR3 covers 16 residues. In germline, CDR1 is SGHTA, CDR2 FQGTGA. Trimming pared 1 base from V and 5 bases from J, leaving 14 bases between. CDR3 in DNA: TGTGCCAGCAGCTTAATTGTCCCAGTGCAAAATGAAAAACTGTTTTTT. Protein product: CASSLIVPVQNEKLFF.

This clonotype has only one observation. The gene calls are TRBV6-1 and TRBJ2-5, with D perhaps TRBD1 (5 bases). The ends were cut back, 1 base at V and 2 bases at J, with 14 bases in the middle. The CDR3 spans 16 residues. Per germline, CDR1 MNHNS and CDR2 SASEGT. The CDR3 coding sequence is TGTGCCAGCAGTGAAGGGGCTTGGCACAGGCAAGAGACCCAGTACTTC. Its protein is CASSEGAWHRQETQYF.

Of note for this clonotype: This sequence may be a read error, since a much larger clone differs from it by one base. The chain is built from TRBV2 and TRBJ2-7; either TRBD1 or TRBD2 may supply D (5 bases each). Germline-derived CDR1 and CDR2 are SNHLY and FYNNEI. This CDR3 spans 16 amino acids. The CDR3 sequence is CASSKPGRRGRDERYF. The CDR3, as DNA: TGTGCCAGCAGTAAACCAGGGAGAAGGGGTAGGGACGAGCGGTACTTC.

The chain links TRBV7-9 to TRBJ1-1; D unresolved. Trimming shortened V by 4 bases and J by 1 base, and 10 bases separated the two germline ends. Germline V gene data show CDR1 as SEHNR and CDR2 as FQNEAQ (reference sequence). The CDR3 runs to 14 residues. CDR3 region: CASSSMNRNTEAFF. The CDR3 DNA is TGTGCCAGCAGCTCGATGAACAGGAACACTGAAGCTTTCTTT. Variable domain in full (rest from reference TRBV7-9 and TRBJ1-1): DTGVSQNPRHKITKRGQNVTFRCDPISEHNRLYWYRQTLGQGPEFLTYFQNEAQLEKSRLLSDRFSAERPKGSFSTLEIQRTEQGDSAMYLCASSSMNRNTEAFFGQGTRLTVV.

The chain is built from TRBV10-2 and TRBJ1-1; 7 nucleotides agree with TRBD1. Germline CDR1 reads WSHSY; CDR2 reads SAAADI. The CDR3 has 15 residues. V was pared by 5 bases and J by 4 bases, with 10 bases of the junction left unmatched. The DNA for the CDR3 is TGCGCCAGCAGTACCTCGGGGGGACAGATCACTGAAGCTTTCTTT. Translating it yields CASSTSGGQITEAFF.

There are a few counts of this clonotype. The genes are TRBV20-1 and TRBJ2-7; 10 bases are shared with TRBD2. The CDR3 contains 17 residues. Trimming at V came to 3 bases and at J to 0 bases, leaving 11 bases not matched to a gene. Germline values: CDR1 DFQATT, CDR2 SNEGSKA (reference sequence). CDR3 residues: CSASSPWASGSSYEQYF. The CDR3 DNA reads TGCAGTGCTAGTTCTCCCTGGGCTAGCGGGAGCTCCTACGAGCAGTACTTC.

J is TRBJ2-3 and V is TRBV27, with D perhaps TRBD2 (6 bases). V lost 0 bases, J lost 0 bases, and 10 bases lay in between. Germline CDR1 reads MNHEY; CDR2 reads SMNVEV (reference sequence). The CDR3 covers 16 residues. CDR3 DNA: TGTGCCAGCAGTTTATCGTGGAGGGCTAGCACAGATACGCAGTATTTT. Protein sequence: CASSLSWRASTDTQYF.

This chain links TRBV12-3 or TRBV12-4 with TRBJ2-7; D not certain. The CDR3 has 12 residues. V lost 8 bases to trimming and J lost 0 bases, with 8 bases between them. CDR3 protein: CASFGDSYEQYF. The CDR3 DNA follows: TGTGCCAGCTTTGGTGACTCCTACGAGCAGTACTTC.

The J gene is TRBJ2-5, the V gene TRBV11-1, with TRBD1 matching 7 bases. V shed 1 base and J 1 base; nucleotides not matched to a gene: 3. The CDR3 sequence is 15 residues long. Germline CDR1 reads SGHAT; CDR2 reads FQDESV (reference sequence). For the CDR3, the DNA is TGTGCCAGCAGCTTAGGACAGGGTGGCCAAGAGACCCAGTACTTC. This gives the protein CASSLGQGGQETQYF.

The table lists this clonotype with a count of one. The chain employs TRBV20-1 and TRBJ2-3, with a tentative D call TRBD2 (6 bases). The V end lost 0 bases, the J end lost 2 bases, and 15 bases lay between the germline ends. Germline V gives CDR1 DFQATT, CDR2 SNEGSKA (reference sequence). The CDR3 extends over 16 amino acids. Here the CDR3 reads CSARDLRGFPTDTQYF. CDR3 sequence (DNA): TGCAGTGCTAGAGATCTTCGGGGGTTCCCCACAGATACGCAGTATTTT.

This rearrangement joins TRBV7-2 to TRBJ2-7; D is unclear. V shed 2 bases and J shed 7 bases, with 9 bases lying between them. The CDR3 runs to 12 residues. From germline, CDR1 is SGHTA and CDR2 FQGNSA. The CDR3 coding sequence is TGTGCCAGCAGCTTATGGGCGGAGGAGCAGTACTTC. Protein: CASSLWAEEQYF. Supplemented by reference TRBV7-2 and TRBJ2-7, the full variable domain reads GAGVSQSPSNKVTEKGKDVELRCDPISGHTALYWYRQSLGQGLEFLIYFQGNSAPDKSGLPSDRFSAERTGGSVSTLTIQRTQQEDSAVYLCASSLWAEEQYFGPGTRLTVT.